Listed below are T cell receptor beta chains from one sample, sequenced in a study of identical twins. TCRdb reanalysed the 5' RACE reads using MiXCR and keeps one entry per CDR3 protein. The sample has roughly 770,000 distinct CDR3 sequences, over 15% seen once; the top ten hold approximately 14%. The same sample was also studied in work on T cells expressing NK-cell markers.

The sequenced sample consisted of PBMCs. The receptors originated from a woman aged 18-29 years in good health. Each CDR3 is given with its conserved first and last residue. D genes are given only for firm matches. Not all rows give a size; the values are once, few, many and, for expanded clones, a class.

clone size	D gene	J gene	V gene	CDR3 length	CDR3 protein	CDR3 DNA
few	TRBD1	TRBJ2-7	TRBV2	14	CASRRGRSDYEQYF	TGTGCCAGCAGGAGGGGGCGATCCGACTACGAGCAGTACTTC
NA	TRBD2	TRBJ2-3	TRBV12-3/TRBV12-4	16	CASSSERDPFTDTQYF	TGTGCCAGCAGTTCCGAGCGGGACCCATTCACAGATACGCAGTATTTT
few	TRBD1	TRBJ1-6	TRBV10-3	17	CAISGGGPITGNSPLHF	TGTGCCATCAGTGGAGGGGGCCCCATCACTGGGAATTCACCCCTCCACTTT
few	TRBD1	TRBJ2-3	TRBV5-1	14	CASRTGHNTDTQYF	TGCGCCAGCAGGACAGGGCATAACACAGATACGCAGTATTTT
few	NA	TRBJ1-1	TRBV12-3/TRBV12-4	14	CASTLRGANTEAFF	TGTGCCAGCACCTTAAGGGGTGCGAACACTGAAGCTTTCTTT
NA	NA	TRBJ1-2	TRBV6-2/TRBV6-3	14	CASRLRGQLYGYTF	TGTGCCAGCAGGCTCCGCGGACAGCTCTATGGCTACACCTTC
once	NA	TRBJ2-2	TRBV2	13	CASRLQGAGELFF	TGTGCCAGCAGGTTACAGGGTGCCGGGGAGCTGTTTTTT
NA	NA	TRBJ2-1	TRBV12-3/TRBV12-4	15	CASSRLAAIYNEQFF	TGTGCCAGCAGTCGTCTAGCAGCTATCTACAATGAGCAGTTCTTC
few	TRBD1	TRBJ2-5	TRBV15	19	CATSRDWLRDRGNRETQYF	TGTGCCACCAGCAGAGATTGGTTGAGAGACAGGGGAAACCGAGAGACCCAGTACTTC
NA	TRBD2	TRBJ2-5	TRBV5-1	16	CASSPAPTSGQETQYF	TGCGCCAGCAGCCCTGCACCGACTAGCGGGCAAGAGACCCAGTACTTC
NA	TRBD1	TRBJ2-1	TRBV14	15	CASSQWDRGTWEQFF	TGTGCCAGCAGCCAATGGGACAGGGGCACTTGGGAGCAGTTCTTC
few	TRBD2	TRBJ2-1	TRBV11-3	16	CASSPSLWGGYNEQFF	TGTGCCAGCAGCCCATCCCTTTGGGGGGGCTACAATGAGCAGTTCTTC
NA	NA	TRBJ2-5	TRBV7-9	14	CASSPNRDGVTQYF	TGTGCCAGCAGCCCTAACAGGGATGGCGTGACCCAGTACTTC
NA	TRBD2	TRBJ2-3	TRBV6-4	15	CASSDVAGGPDTQYF	TGTGCCAGCAGTGACGTAGCGGGAGGGCCAGATACGCAGTATTTT
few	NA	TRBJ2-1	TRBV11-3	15	CASSSASYSYNEQFF	TGTGCCAGCAGCTCGGCCAGCTACTCCTACAATGAGCAGTTCTTC
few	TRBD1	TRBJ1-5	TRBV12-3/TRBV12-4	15	CASSLSGQGIQPQHF	TGTGCCAGCAGTTTATCCGGACAGGGGATTCAGCCCCAGCATTTT
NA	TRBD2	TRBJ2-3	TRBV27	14	CASSDSGTPNTQYF	TGTGCCAGCAGCGATAGCGGGACGCCGAATACGCAGTATTTT
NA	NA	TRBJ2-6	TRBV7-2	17	CASSWMTVTSGANVLTF	TGTGCCAGCAGCTGGATGACTGTTACCTCTGGGGCCAACGTCCTGACTTTC
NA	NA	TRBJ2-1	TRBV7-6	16	CASSLGLARGHPEQFF	TGTGCCAGCAGCTTAGGGCTAGCGAGAGGCCATCCGGAGCAGTTCTTC
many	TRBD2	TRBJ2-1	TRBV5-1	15	CASSLDISGRGEQFF	TGCGCCAGCAGCTTGGATATTAGCGGGAGGGGCGAGCAGTTCTTC
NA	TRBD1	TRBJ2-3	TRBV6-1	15	CASGGQGQGTDTQYF	TGTGCCAGCGGGGGACAGGGGCAGGGCACAGATACGCAGTATTTT
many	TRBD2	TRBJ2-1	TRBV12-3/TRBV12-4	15	CASSPSGGTYNEQFF	TGTGCCAGCAGCCCTAGCGGGGGGACCTACAATGAGCAGTTCTTC
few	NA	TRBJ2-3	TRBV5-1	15	CASSSGGSGTDTQYF	TGCGCCAGCAGCTCCGGGGGTAGCGGCACAGATACGCAGTATTTT
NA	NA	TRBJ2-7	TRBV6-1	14	CASSASPGLIEQYF	TGTGCCAGCAGTGCCAGCCCGGGACTGATCGAGCAGTACTTC
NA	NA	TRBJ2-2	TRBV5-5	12	CASSQGGGELFF	TGTGCCAGCAGCCAGGGCGGCGGGGAGCTGTTTTTT
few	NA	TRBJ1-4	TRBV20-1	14	CSASQRVTNEKLFF	TGCAGTGCTAGCCAGAGGGTGACTAATGAAAAACTGTTTTTT
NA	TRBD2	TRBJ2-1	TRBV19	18	CASSPTRLAGGGWNEQFF	TGTGCCAGTAGTCCCACACGACTAGCGGGCGGTGGGTGGAATGAGCAGTTCTTC
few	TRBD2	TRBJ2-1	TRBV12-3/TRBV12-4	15	CASSAIGTSTNEQFF	TGTGCCAGCAGTGCTATCGGGACTAGCACCAATGAGCAGTTCTTC
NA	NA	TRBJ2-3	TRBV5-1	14	CASSLANSGDTQYF	TGCGCCAGCAGCTTGGCCAATAGTGGTGATACGCAGTATTTT
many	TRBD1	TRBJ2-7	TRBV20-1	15	CSAREGDRLSYEQYF	TGCAGTGCTAGAGAGGGGGACAGGCTTTCCTACGAGCAGTACTTC
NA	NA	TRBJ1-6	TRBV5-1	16	CASSSNPGRDNSPLHF	TGCGCCAGCAGCTCGAACCCCGGCAGGGATAATTCACCCCTCCACTTT
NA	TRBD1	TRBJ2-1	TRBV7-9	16	CASSLREGASYNEQFF	TGTGCCAGCAGCTTACGCGAGGGGGCTTCCTACAATGAGCAGTTCTTC
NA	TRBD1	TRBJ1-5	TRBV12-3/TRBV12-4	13	CASSRQGLQPQHF	TGTGCCAGCAGTCGACAGGGTTTACAGCCCCAGCATTTT
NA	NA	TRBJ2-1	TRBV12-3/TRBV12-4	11	CASFSYNEQFF	TGTGCCAGCTTTTCCTACAATGAGCAGTTCTTC
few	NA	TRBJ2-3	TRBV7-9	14	CASSLVSGIDTQYF	TGTGCCAGCAGCTTAGTTTCTGGAATAGATACGCAGTATTTT